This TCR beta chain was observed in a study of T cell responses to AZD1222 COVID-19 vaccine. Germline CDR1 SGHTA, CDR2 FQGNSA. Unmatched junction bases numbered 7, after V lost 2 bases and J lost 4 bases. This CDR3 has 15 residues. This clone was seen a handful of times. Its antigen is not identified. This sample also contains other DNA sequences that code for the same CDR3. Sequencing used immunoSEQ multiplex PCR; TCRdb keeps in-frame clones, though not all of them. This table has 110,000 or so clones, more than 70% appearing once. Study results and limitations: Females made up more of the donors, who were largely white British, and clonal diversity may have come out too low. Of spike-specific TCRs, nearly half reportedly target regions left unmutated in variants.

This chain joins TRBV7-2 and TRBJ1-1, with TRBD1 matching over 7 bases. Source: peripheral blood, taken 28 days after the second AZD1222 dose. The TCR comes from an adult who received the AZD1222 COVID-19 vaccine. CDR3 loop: CASSLSTGSGTEAFF. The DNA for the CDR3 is TGTGCCAGCAGCTTATCGACAGGGTCGGGCACTGAAGCTTTCTTT.